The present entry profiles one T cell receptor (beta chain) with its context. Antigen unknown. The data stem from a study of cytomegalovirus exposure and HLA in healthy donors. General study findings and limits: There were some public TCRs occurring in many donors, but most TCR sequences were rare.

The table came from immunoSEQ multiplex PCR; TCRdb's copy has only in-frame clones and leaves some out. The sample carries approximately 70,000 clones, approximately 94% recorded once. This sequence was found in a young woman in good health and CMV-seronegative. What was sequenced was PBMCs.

The CDR3 bases are TGTGCCAGCAGTGCACGACAACTTGAGAACACTGAAGCTTTCTTT. Amino acid sequence: CASSARQLENTEAFF. This sequence joins TRBV6-6 and TRBJ1-1; no definite D call. Germline V gene sequence: CDR1 MNHNY, CDR2 SVGAGI (reference sequence). The CDR3 length is 15 residues. V dropped 5 bases and J dropped 1 base, with 14 bases sitting between them.